The T cell receptor beta chain under discussion was sequenced for a study of shared clonotypes between healthy human individuals. Study outcomes and limitations: The sharing of about 5% of naive CD4 clonotypes was seen across several donors. Genetic and exposure-history diversity was limited by the small donor number.

Here immunoSEQ multiplex PCR was the method, and the copy in TCRdb shows in-frame clones only, minus some. The table shows roughly 380,000 clones, with approximately 97% occurring only once. Everyone who donated was a Caucasian adult who lived in Nashville, Tennessee. A remark on this clone: Its matching antigen is unknown.

This clonotype originated in a man aged 25-45 years in good health. Input material: memory CD8+ T cells sorted from blood. Regarding subset: CD45RO+ cells pooled with CCR7-negative TemRA cells.

CDR3 region: CASSRSSGNYGYTF. The CDR3, as DNA: TGTGCCAGCAGCCGTTCTTCGGGGAACTATGGCTACACCTTC. The V call is TRBV7-3, the J call TRBJ1-2, with no clear D. CDR1 and CDR2 (germline): SGHTA, FQGTGA. The V and J ends lost 5 bases and 2 bases respectively, with 12 bases between them. This CDR3 contains 14 residues.